The present entry profiles one TCR beta chain with its context. The antigen is undetermined. CDR1 is MNHNY and CDR2 is SVGAGI in the germline V gene (reference sequence). This CDR3 has 15 amino acids. Unmatched junction bases numbered 6, after V lost 6 bases and J lost 2 bases. The sample comes from a study of shared clonotypes between healthy human individuals. Background on the study: The study enrolled a couple of women and three men aged 18 to 49. Study findings and constraints: Larger richness was generally estimated for naive than memory subsets.

An even split of each subset's genomic DNA across several immunoSEQ plates was performed. Assay: immunoSEQ multiplex PCR; the TCRdb copy retains only in-frame clones and omits some. This table holds approximately 340,000 clones, more than 60% found once. Sequencing was carried out using memory CD4+ T cells sorted from blood. Subset specified: CD45RA-negative fraction. This chain uses TRBV6-6 with TRBJ2-7, with TRBD2 matching over 11 bases. The source is a man aged 25-45 years in good health. The CDR3 is CASRYSGRATYEQYF. The CDR3 DNA is TGTGCCAGCAGATATAGCGGGAGGGCTACCTACGAGCAGTACTTC.